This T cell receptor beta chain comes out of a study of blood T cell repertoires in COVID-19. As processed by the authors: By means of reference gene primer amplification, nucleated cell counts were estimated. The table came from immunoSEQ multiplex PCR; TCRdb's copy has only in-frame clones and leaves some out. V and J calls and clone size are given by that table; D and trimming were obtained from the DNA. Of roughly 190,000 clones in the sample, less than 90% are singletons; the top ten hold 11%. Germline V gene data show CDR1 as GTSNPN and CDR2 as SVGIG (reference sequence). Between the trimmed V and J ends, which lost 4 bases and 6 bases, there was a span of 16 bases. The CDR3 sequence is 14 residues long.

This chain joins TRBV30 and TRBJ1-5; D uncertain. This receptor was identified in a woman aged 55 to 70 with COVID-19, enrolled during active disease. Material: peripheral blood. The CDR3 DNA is TGTGCCTGGAAACTCCCAGCCTCAGGTCAGCCCCAGCATTTT. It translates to CAWKLPASGQPQHF. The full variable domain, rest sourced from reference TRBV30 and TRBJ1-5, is SQTIHQWPATLVQPVGSPLSLECTVEGTSNPNLYWYRQAAGRGLQLLFYSVGIGQISSEVPQNLSASRPQDRQFILSSKKLLLSDSGFYLCAWKLPASGQPQHFGDGTRLSIL.